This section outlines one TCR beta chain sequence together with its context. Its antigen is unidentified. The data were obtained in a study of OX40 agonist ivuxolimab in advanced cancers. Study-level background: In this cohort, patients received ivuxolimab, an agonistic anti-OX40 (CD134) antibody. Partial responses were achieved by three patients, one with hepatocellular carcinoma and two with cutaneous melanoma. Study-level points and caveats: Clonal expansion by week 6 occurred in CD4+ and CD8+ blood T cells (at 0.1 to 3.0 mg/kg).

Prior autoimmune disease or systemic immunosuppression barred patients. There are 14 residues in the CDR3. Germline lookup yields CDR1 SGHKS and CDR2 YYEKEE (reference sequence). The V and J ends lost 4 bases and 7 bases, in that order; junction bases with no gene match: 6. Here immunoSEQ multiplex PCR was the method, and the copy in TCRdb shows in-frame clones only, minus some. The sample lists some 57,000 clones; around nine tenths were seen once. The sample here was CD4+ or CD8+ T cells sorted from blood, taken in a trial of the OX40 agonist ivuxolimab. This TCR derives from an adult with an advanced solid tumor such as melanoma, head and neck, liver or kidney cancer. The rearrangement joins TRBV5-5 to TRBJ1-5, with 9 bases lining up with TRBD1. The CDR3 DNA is TGTGCCAGCAGCCGAACAGGGGGCTACCAGCCCCAGCATTTT. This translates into CASSRTGGYQPQHF.